Presented here are 32 T cell receptor beta chains from one specimen sequenced in a study of blood T cell repertoires in COVID-19. Repertoires were generated with immunoSEQ multiplex PCR, while TCRdb's copy carries only in-frame clones and drops some. The sample includes fewer than 350,000 clones, 81% of them seen just once. Input material: peripheral blood. Receptor source: an older woman with active or convalescent COVID-19.

This clone was seen a few times. In DNA, the CDR3 is TGCGCCAGCAGCGAAATTTGGACAGGTTTACCCGATAGCAATCAGCCCCAGCATTTT. The encoded protein is CASSEIWTGLPDSNQPQHF. The chain employs TRBV4-1 and TRBJ1-5, with 7 bases that match TRBD1. Trimming cost V 5 bases and J 0 bases; bases outside gene matches: 16. The CDR3 totals 19 residues. The germline CDR1 and CDR2 sequences are MGHRA and YSYEKL.

The chain combines TRBV5-1 with TRBJ2-2, with D possibly being TRBD1 (6 bases). V was pared by 2 bases and J by 3 bases, with 11 bases between. The germline V gene has CDR1 SGHRS and CDR2 YFSETQ. There are 15 residues in the CDR3. The CDR3 is CASSFRGHDTGELFF. As DNA, the CDR3 is TGCGCCAGCAGCTTTCGGGGACACGACACCGGGGAGCTGTTTTTT. Looking up the rest from reference TRBV5-1 and TRBJ2-2 gives the full variable domain: KAGVTQTPRYLIKTRGQQVTLSCSPISGHRSVSWYQQTPGQGLQFLFEYFSETQRNKGNFPGRFSGRQFSNSRSEMNVSTLELGDSALYLCASSFRGHDTGELFFGEGSRLTVL.

The V gene is TRBV27, the J gene TRBJ2-7, with TRBD1 matching 11 bases. The junction had 7 bases not matched to a gene; V was cut back by 5 bases and J by 4 bases. Germline V gene lookup returns CDR1 MNHEY and CDR2 SMNVEV (reference sequence). The CDR3 spans 15 residues. CDR3 protein: CASSRAGTGGYEQYF. As DNA, the CDR3 is TGTGCCAGCAGTCGAGCCGGGACAGGGGGGTACGAGCAGTACTTC.

A note on this clone: The junction departs from the called germline gene at one end, perhaps through a read error. The CDR3 loop reads CAGRSTFGLGYEQYF. CDR3 sequence (DNA): TGTGCCGGCAGGTCGACTTTTGGACTAGGCTACGAGCAGTACTTC. The chain uses TRBV7-9 and TRBJ2-7; 7 nucleotides line up with TRBD2. The CDR3 has 15 residues. Per germline, CDR1 SEHNR and CDR2 FQNEAQ (reference sequence).

The chain has TRBV4-3 and TRBJ1-2; no clear D gene. Germline V CDR1 and CDR2: LGHNA, YSLEER. The CDR3 spans 16 residues. Trimming left V 0 bases short and J 5 bases short, with 16 bases between. CDR3 sequence: CASSQEGAASGYGYTF. CDR3 DNA sequence: TGCGCCAGCAGCCAAGAGGGAGCGGCGTCAGGTTATGGCTACACCTTC.

The CDR3 bases are TGTGCCAGCAGCCAGGGGGCTCGGAACACTGAAGCTTTCTTT. Translating it yields CASSQGARNTEAFF. The chain combines TRBV3-1 (or the pseudogene TRBV3-2) with TRBJ1-1; D possibly corresponds to TRBD1 (6 bases). Germline V gene lookup returns CDR1 LGHDT and CDR2 YNNKEL (reference sequence). With 3 bases removed from V and 1 base from J, the gap between germline ends came to 9 bases. The CDR3 consists of 14 residues.

The CDR3: CASSLASGGPRFGNTIYF. The CDR3 DNA is TGCGCCAGCAGCTTGGCCAGTGGGGGCCCGAGGTTCGGAAACACCATATATTTT. V is TRBV5-1 and J is TRBJ1-3; D might be TRBD1 (6 bases). Looked up from germline, CDR1 is SGHRS and CDR2 is YFSETQ. With 0 bases removed from V and 4 bases from J, the gap between germline ends came to 20 bases. This CDR3 has 18 amino acids.

The V call is TRBV14, the J call TRBJ2-5; D uncertain. From germline, CDR1 is SGHDN and CDR2 FVKESK. The CDR3 contains 13 residues. Trimming shortened V by 0 bases and J by 1 base, and 3 bases separated the two germline ends. The CDR3 reads CASSQDLQETQYF. CDR3 DNA: TGTGCCAGCAGCCAAGATCTCCAAGAGACCCAGTACTTC.

J is TRBJ1-1 and V is TRBV6-2 or TRBV6-3, with D possibly TRBD1 on 6 matching bases. Trimming cost V 6 bases and J 11 bases, with 13 bases left between them. The CDR3 length is 11 residues. CDR1 is MNHEY, CDR2 SVGEGT, per germline. CDR3 coding DNA: TGTGCCAGCAGCGATGGACAGAGGGCTTTCTTT. Translated: CASSDGQRAFF.

The rearrangement uses TRBV4-3 and TRBJ2-3, with a weak D call TRBD1 (6 bases). Germline CDR1 LGHNA, CDR2 YSLEER. The V end lost 0 bases, the J end lost 1 base, and 8 bases lay between the germline ends. The CDR3 totals 15 residues. The CDR3 bases are TGCGCCAGCAGCCAAGAGGGACATCGCACAGATACGCAGTATTTT. Its protein product is CASSQEGHRTDTQYF.

This clone was counted a few times. The chain joins TRBV6-5 to TRBJ1-2, with 7 bases identical to TRBD1. V lost 6 bases to trimming and J lost 3 bases; unmatched junction nucleotides: 7. Germline lookup yields CDR1 MNHEY and CDR2 SVGAGI. The CDR3 is 14 amino acids. The CDR3 coding sequence is TGTGCCAGCAGGCCCGACAGGGAAGACTATGGCTACACCTTC. Its translation is CASRPDREDYGYTF.

This clone was counted only a few times. This chain joins TRBV6-5 and TRBJ1-5, with a tentative D call TRBD1 (5 bases). The germline V and J ends were trimmed by 1 base and 1 base, with 8 bases remaining between them. This CDR3 contains 15 residues. CDR1 is MNHEY and CDR2 is SVGAGI in the germline V gene. In DNA, the CDR3 is TGTGCCAGCAGTTACTGGGGGGAGAGCAATCAGCCCCAGCATTTT. Translation: CASSYWGESNQPQHF.

This clone was seen only once. This chain connects TRBV9 to TRBJ1-2; D call uncertain. The V gene's germline CDR1 is SGDLS and CDR2 YYNGEE. V was shortened by 3 bases and J by 7 bases, with 10 bases between the two germline ends. CDR3 size: 12 residues. The DNA for the CDR3 is TGTGCCAGCAGCGGCCCCGGCGGTGGCTACACCTTC. Amino acid sequence: CASSGPGGGYTF.

This chain joins TRBV7-9 and TRBJ1-3, with TRBD1 as a possible D gene (6 bases). V lost 3 bases and J lost 0, with 12 bases in between. Germline CDR1 SEHNR, CDR2 FQNEAQ (reference sequence). CDR3 size: 16 residues. The CDR3 is CASSLGQGLSGNTIYF. CDR3 DNA: TGTGCCAGCAGCTTGGGCCAGGGGCTCTCTGGAAACACCATATATTTT.

In its sample, this clone was seen once. V and J are TRBV5-4 and TRBJ2-3, with a weak D call TRBD1 (6 bases). The germline V gene has CDR1 SGHNT and CDR2 YYREEE (reference sequence). The V and J ends lost 0 bases and 3 bases respectively, with 14 bases between them. The CDR3 consists of 16 residues. The CDR3 region is CASSLGFGGGTDTQYF. DNA of the CDR3: TGTGCCAGCAGCTTGGGGTTTGGGGGCGGGACAGATACGCAGTATTTT.

The V and J genes are TRBV5-1 and TRBJ2-3, with TRBD1 as a possible D gene (6 bases). CDR1 and CDR2 (germline): SGHRS, YFSETQ. Trimming removed 5 bases at V and 2 bases at J, with 12 bases between. The CDR3 consists of 14 residues. Here the CDR3 reads CASRSQGNTDTQYF. CDR3 nucleotide sequence: TGCGCCAGCAGGTCCCAGGGGAACACAGATACGCAGTATTTT.

This chain connects TRBV3-1 (or the pseudogene TRBV3-2) to TRBJ1-1; TRBD1 is a possible D gene (5 bases). Germline lookup yields CDR1 LGHDT and CDR2 YNNKEL (reference sequence). V was shortened by 2 bases and J by 4 bases, with 11 bases between the two germline ends. This CDR3 is 14 amino acids long. CDR3 residues: CASSQNRGGTEAFF. DNA of the CDR3: TGTGCCAGCAGCCAAAATCGGGGGGGCACTGAAGCTTTCTTT.

The V and J genes are TRBV19 and TRBJ1-4; D gene uncertain. The CDR3 is 13 amino acids. Trimming took off 6 bases at V and 6 bases at J, with 11 bases between the two ends. Germline assignment: CDR1 LNHDA and CDR2 SQIVND (reference sequence). CDR3 in DNA: TGTGCCAGTAGCGGGAACATCTATGAAAAACTGTTTTTT. It encodes CASSGNIYEKLFF.

The chain couples TRBV15 to TRBJ2-7; possibly TRBD1 for D (6 bases). This CDR3 is built from 13 residues. V lost 4 bases and J lost 4, with 11 bases in between. The V gene's germline CDR1 is LNHNV and CDR2 YYDKDF (reference sequence). CDR3 protein: CATSKGHVYEQYF. DNA of the CDR3: TGTGCCACCAGCAAGGGACACGTATACGAGCAGTACTTC.

The rearrangement links TRBV3-1 (or the pseudogene TRBV3-2) to TRBJ2-7; a weak D match, TRBD1 (5 bases). Trimming removed 4 bases from V and 1 base from J, with 17 bases in between. The CDR3 covers 16 residues. CDR1 is LGHDT, CDR2 YNNKEL, per germline (reference sequence). For the CDR3, the DNA is TGTGCCAGCAGCCGTTCAGGGTTTTTTATTTCCTACGAGCAGTACTTC. This translates into CASSRSGFFISYEQYF.

The chain links TRBV5-1 to TRBJ1-1; 8 bases map to TRBD1. J lost 2 bases, V lost 1 base, and 1 base had no gene match. The CDR3 extends over 14 amino acids. Per the germline V gene, CDR1 is SGHRS and CDR2 is YFSETQ. The CDR3 DNA follows: TGCGCCAGCAGCTTGTCAGGGGGCAACACTGAAGCTTTCTTT. This encodes CASSLSGGNTEAFF.

The chain uses TRBV27 and TRBJ2-7; tentative D call: TRBD2 (7 bases). Germline CDR1 is MNHEY and CDR2 is SMNVEV (reference sequence). CDR3 length equals 12 residues. Trimming left V 5 bases short and J 6 bases short, with 11 bases between. The CDR3 DNA sequence: TGTGCCAGCAGTGGGGGGGGCGTCGAGCAGTACTTC. Translation: CASSGGGVEQYF.

As DNA, the CDR3 is TGTGCCAGCAGCTTAGCCAGCGGGGGGGCCGGAGATACGCAGTATTTT. Translated, it gives CASSLASGGAGDTQYF. The gene calls are TRBV7-2 and TRBJ2-3; 10 nucleotides match TRBD2. CDR3 length: 16 residues. Germline V gene data show CDR1 as SGHTA and CDR2 as FQGNSA. Trimming cost V 0 bases and J 5 bases; bases outside gene matches: 5.

The chain joins TRBV7-9 to TRBJ2-5, with D tentatively TRBD1 (6 bases). V gave up 5 bases and J gave up 5 bases, with 18 bases separating them. Germline V gene data show CDR1 as SEHNR and CDR2 as FQNEAQ (reference sequence). CDR3 length: 15 residues. The CDR3 sequence is CASSMIQGTGETQYF. DNA for the CDR3: TGTGCCAGCAGCATGATCCAGGGTACAGGGGAGACCCAGTACTTC.

This clone was recorded once. This chain connects TRBV7-2 to TRBJ1-6, with TRBD1 identical over 8 bases. CDR3 length equals 14 residues. The germline V gene encodes CDR1 SGHTA and CDR2 FQGNSA. J was trimmed by 9 bases and V by 2 bases; bases with no gene match: 3. The CDR3 region has the DNA TGTGCCAGCAGCTTACAGGGGGCAAGTTCACCCCTCCACTTT. This gives the protein CASSLQGASSPLHF.

The CDR3 spells CASSSEAHQFF. Here the CDR3 DNA reads TGTGCCAGCAGCTCCGAGGCGCACCAGTTCTTC. The rearrangement joins TRBV7-6 to TRBJ2-1, with no clear D. From germline, CDR1 is SGHVS and CDR2 FNYEAQ. The CDR3 length is 11 residues. V was trimmed by 4 bases and J by 13 bases, leaving 11 bases between them.

The chain couples TRBV19 to TRBJ1-5; the match to TRBD1 covers 8 bases. With V trimmed by 7 bases and J by 3 bases, 14 bases remained unmatched. The germline CDR1 and CDR2 sequences are LNHDA and SQIVND (reference sequence). The CDR3 contains 17 residues. The CDR3 sequence: CASTPLRDRGNNQPQHF. The CDR3 region has the DNA TGTGCCAGTACCCCCCTCCGTGACAGGGGCAACAATCAGCCCCAGCATTTT.

The genes are TRBV4-3 and TRBJ1-1; D remains ambiguous. V lost 1 base, J lost 0 bases, and 12 bases lay in between. CDR1 and CDR2 from the germline V gene are LGHNA and YSLEER. The CDR3 runs to 16 residues. The CDR3 sequence is CASSQGLRIMNTEAFF. CDR3 in DNA: TGCGCCAGCAGCCAAGGCCTGCGAATCATGAACACTGAAGCTTTCTTT.

The V and J genes are TRBV2 and TRBJ1-2, with 8 bases matching TRBD1. The CDR3 is made up of 18 amino acids. CDR1 SNHLY and CDR2 FYNNEI come from the germline V gene. Trimming cost V 0 bases and J 3 bases; bases outside gene matches: 12. The CDR3 region is CASSEAVDRVGKDYGYTF. CDR3 DNA: TGTGCCAGCAGTGAAGCTGTGGACAGGGTAGGGAAGGACTATGGCTACACCTTC. Together with reference TRBV2 and TRBJ1-2, the CDR3 gives the full variable domain: EPEVTQTPSHQVTQMGQEVILRCVPISNHLYFYWYRQILGQKVEFLVSFYNNEISEKSEIFDDQFSVERPDGSNFTLKIRSTKLEDSAMYFCASSEAVDRVGKDYGYTFGSGTRLTVV.

DNA of the CDR3: TGTGCCAGCAGTGAAAGGGGGAAGGTAAATCAGCCCCAGCATTTT. It translates to CASSERGKVNQPQHF. The chain links TRBV2 to TRBJ1-5; the D gene is possibly TRBD1 (6 bases). V lost 2 bases and J lost 4, with 12 bases in between. This CDR3 has 15 amino acids. Germline lookup yields CDR1 SNHLY and CDR2 FYNNEI. Using reference TRBV2 and TRBJ1-5 for the parts outside the CDR3, the full variable domain is EPEVTQTPSHQVTQMGQEVILRCVPISNHLYFYWYRQILGQKVEFLVSFYNNEISEKSEIFDDQFSVERPDGSNFTLKIRSTKLEDSAMYFCASSERGKVNQPQHFGDGTRLSIL.

This clone was seen a single time. The chain links TRBV20-1 to TRBJ1-1, with D possibly TRBD1 on 6 matching bases. Trimming left V 6 bases short and J 7 bases short, with 12 bases between. The CDR3 runs to 11 residues. Germline V lookup: CDR1 DFQATT, CDR2 SNEGSKA (reference sequence). The CDR3 loop is CSAPGQYEAFF. The CDR3 DNA sequence: TGCAGTGCCCCAGGACAGTATGAAGCTTTCTTT.

The chain combines TRBV10-3 with TRBJ2-1, with 12 bases fitting TRBD2. Germline CDR1 is ENHRY and CDR2 is SYGVKD. Unmatched junction bases numbered 5, after V lost 3 bases and J lost 8 bases. There are 15 residues in the CDR3. The CDR3 DNA is TGTGCCATCAGTGAACCGGGACTAGCGGGCGATGAGCAGTTCTTC. Residues: CAISEPGLAGDEQFF.